This T cell receptor beta chain was identified in a study of Tregs in tolerant kidney transplant recipients (dated by TCRdb to the late 2010s). About the investigation overall: The transplants used related donors along with nonmyeloablative bone marrow transplantation, and in the human trials mixed chimerism was transient. TCRbeta sequencing was used in the study to identify donor-specific regulatory T cells before combined kidney and bone marrow transplantation, and the identified cells were then tracked after transplant. The full study reports these points: Because only a small number of patients were included, the study had limitations, and the results will need to be validated in larger populations as well as under other immunosuppression protocols. PCR primers changed over time for some patients, so nucleotide-level comparison across those patients' samples was not possible. The most biologically relevant and donor-specific TCRbeta repertoire appeared to be identified by expanding Tregs with activated donor B cells. Donor-specific Treg expansion exceeded global Treg expansion in tolerant patients, suggesting antigen-driven rather than nonspecific expansion. Although technical replication error seemed to be minimal, the question of biological reproducibility was not addressed directly.

For TCRbeta CDR3 sequencing, genomic DNA from the sorted cells was extracted using the QIAGEN DNeasy Blood and Tissue Kit. High-throughput TCRbeta CDR3 sequencing, including PCR amplification with bias correction and internal controls, was performed commercially through immunoSEQ. Turning to the authors' computational methods: Unique productive TCRbeta sequences were defined by CDR3 nucleotide sequence where primers matched, otherwise by CDR3 amino acid sequence with Vbeta and Jbeta genes. Sorting error was corrected by removing sequences shared between sorted populations at a frequency ratio of 2:1 or less, and the remaining shared sequences were assigned to the higher population. Donor-reactive sequences were defined as at least 5-fold expanded in CFSE-low cells versus unstimulated cells, with frequency of at least 0.01% in CFSE-low cells. Jensen-Shannon divergence, calculated on the top 100 TCRbeta sequences ranked by frequency, was used to quantify repertoire divergence. For samples with multiple sequencing runs, sorting error was corrected in each run separately before the runs were combined. TCRdb re-hosts the immuneACCESS table, in-frame sequences only. Its copies lack some clones; in the studies checked, an unresolved V gene accounts for under half of them, and the cause for the rest is not known. Clonal size and the V and J genes are those of that table, whereas D and trimming came from the DNA. The sample has about 110,000 clones on record, 90% of them singletons. The ten largest clonotypes hold approximately 0.35% of the sample.

The label giving this sample's time point can be read as: blood sample drawn before combined kidney and bone marrow transplant. Unstimulated Tregs (CD4+CD25+CD127-), CD4+ non-Tregs (CD4+CD25-), CD4 and CD8 cells were FACS-sorted from thawed PBMCs. The patients were 4 recipients of combined kidney and bone marrow transplants from the ITN036ST trial, and samples were available only from these trial subjects. Healthy control blood was processed to PBMCs with a Ficoll density gradient and then cryopreserved, whereas patient PBMCs were collected both before and after transplant. A few counts support this clone. Its binding antigen is unknown. Within one base of it there is no much larger clone, and no base qualities were kept. The sequenced sample was CD4+ T cells from blood, obtained before the transplant. This TCR was sampled from a human donor who received a combined kidney and bone marrow transplant.

The CDR3 here reads CASSLDESGRTYGYTF. The nucleotide sequence is TGTGCCAGCAGCTTAGATGAGAGCGGACGAACCTATGGCTACACCTTC. The chain is made from TRBV7-2 and TRBJ1-2; no confident D gene assignment can be made. From cysteine to phenylalanine, the CDR3 is 16 amino acids long. Only the CDR3 DNA stays, 48 bases, in frame from base 1. The trim is 1 base for V and 4 bases for J, with a gap of 16 bases between the germline ends. Looking up the germline V gene yields CDR1 SGHTA and CDR2 FQGNSA.